The rows below give T cell receptor beta chains drawn from one sample of a study of shared clonotypes between healthy human individuals. Profiling relied on immunoSEQ multiplex PCR, and the TCRdb table lists in-frame clones only, not all of them. The profile shows about 1.9 million clones, around 93% of them singletons. The sample was naive CD8+ T cells from PBMCs. The source of these receptors is a man younger than 35 in good health. Some clones in this sample may be carry-over from other donors' samples. Each CDR3 is given with its conserved first and last residue. The D gene is left open where the match is weak. Expanded clones are given a class, and other clones once, few, many or no size at all.

.,TRBV11-3,.,TRBJ2-1,TGTGCCAGCAGCTCGAGCAGCACGATCCCGGGTCATTACAATGAGCAGTTCTTC,CASSSSSTIPGHYNEQFF
TRBD1,TRBV5-4,.,TRBJ1-2,TGTGCCAGCAGCTTGGCGGGACAGAGTCTCTATGGCTACACCTTC,CASSLAGQSLYGYTF
TRBD2,TRBV19,once,TRBJ2-7,TGTGCCAGTAGTCAGCGGGAGGGCCGCGACGAGCAGTACTTC,CASSQREGRDEQYF
.,TRBV19,.,TRBJ1-2,TGTGCCAGTAGTATCGTGACAGTTACCTATGGCTACACCTTC,CASSIVTVTYGYTF
TRBD2,TRBV28,.,TRBJ2-7,TGTGCCAGCAGTGCCTTGGGAGCGGGAGACGAGCAGTACTTC,CASSALGAGDEQYF
.,TRBV6-1,.,TRBJ1-2,TGTGCCAGCAGTGAAGTGGCCTTTCCCTCCATGGGCTACACCTTC,CASSEVAFPSMGYTF
.,TRBV5-4,.,TRBJ1-3,TGTGCCAGCAGCTTGGACAGGATTAGAAACACCATATATTTT,CASSLDRIRNTIYF
TRBD1,TRBV29-1,.,TRBJ1-2,TGCAGCGTTGACGCAGGGGGTTATGGCTACACCTTC,CSVDAGGYGYTF
TRBD1,TRBV27,.,TRBJ1-5,TGTGCCAGCAGTGCCCACTCGACAGGGAATAGCAATCAGCCCCAGCATTTT,CASSAHSTGNSNQPQHF
.,TRBV27,.,TRBJ1-1,TGTGCCAGCAGTTTTGGGGGGCGCAGGGAATCGGACACTGAAGCTTTCTTT,CASSFGGRRESDTEAFF
TRBD1,TRBV15,.,TRBJ1-3,TGTGCCACCAGCCGCTCCAGGGGGCCTGGAAACACCATATATTTT,CATSRSRGPGNTIYF
.,TRBV28,.,TRBJ2-7,TGTGCCAGCAGTTTCATAGGTAACGCCTACGAGCAGTACTTC,CASSFIGNAYEQYF
.,TRBV7-2,.,TRBJ2-7,TGTGCCAGCAGCCATTGGACGGCGATAGCCTCCTACGAGCAGTACTTC,CASSHWTAIASYEQYF
.,TRBV4-2,.,TRBJ1-5,TGTGCCAGCAGCCGAAGTCTAGGAAATCAGCCCCAGCATTTT,CASSRSLGNQPQHF
.,TRBV27,once,TRBJ1-5,TGTGCCAGCAGTTTGGGGCCGAACAGGGAACGCAATCAGCCCCAGCATTTT,CASSLGPNRERNQPQHF
.,TRBV5-4,.,TRBJ1-1,TGTGCCAGCAGCTTGGGACCGGGACCCCCGACGGGAGCTTTCTTT,CASSLGPGPPTGAFF